One sample yielded the 18 T cell receptor beta chains listed below, sequenced in a study of T cells in Graves' hyperthyroidism and ophthalmopathy. Amplified TCR beta CDR3 regions came from RNA transcripts. First-round RT-PCR of the TCR CDR3 relied on the HTBI primer set. Each CDR3 protein gets one entry after TCRdb re-called the multiplex PCR reads with MiXCR. The table shows around 350,000 distinct CDR3 sequences, with roughly 15% occurring only once. Sample: blood. These TCRs come from an older woman with Graves' ophthalmopathy.

This clonotype occurred many times. The chain is built from TRBV30 and TRBJ2-7; 12 bases map to TRBD2. V lost 1 base and J lost 2; bases outside the gene matches: 3. The CDR3 extends over 15 amino acids. Germline V gene lookup returns CDR1 GTSNPN and CDR2 SVGIG (reference sequence). CDR3 loop: CAWSARLAGAYEQYF. The CDR3 region has the DNA TGTGCCTGGAGTGCCCGACTAGCGGGAGCCTACGAGCAGTACTTC.

This clonotype appeared many times. The chain combines TRBV2 with TRBJ2-3; 7 bases match TRBD2. The CDR3 spans 14 residues. Unmatched junction bases numbered 6, after V lost 8 bases and J lost 1 base. CDR1 is SNHLY and CDR2 is FYNNEI in the germline V gene. The CDR3 DNA reads as TGTGCCAGCCTTAGCGGGCGCGGCACAGATACGCAGTATTTT. This gives the protein CASLSGRGTDTQYF.

This clonotype was detected only a few times. The chain recombines TRBV20-1 with TRBJ2-2, with TRBD2 identical over 10 bases. Germline trimming cut 1 base from V and 0 bases from J; bases unmatched to any gene: 11. Germline CDR1 reads DFQATT; CDR2 reads SNEGSKA (reference sequence). CDR3 size: 19 residues. CDR3: CSARGGEREGLSNTGELFF. For the CDR3, the DNA is TGCAGTGCTAGAGGAGGGGAGCGGGAGGGCCTTTCGAACACCGGGGAGCTGTTTTTT.

There are a few counts of this clonotype. The J gene is TRBJ1-1, the V gene TRBV5-1; 12 bases align to TRBD1. The CDR3 runs 16 residues. Unmatched junction bases numbered 7, after V lost 5 bases and J lost 2 bases. Germline loops: CDR1 SGHRS, CDR2 YFSETQ. CDR3 sequence reads: CASREPGQGANTEAFF. As DNA, the CDR3 is TGCGCCAGCAGGGAACCGGGACAGGGGGCTAACACTGAAGCTTTCTTT.

The chain joins TRBV6-1 to TRBJ2-3; TRBD2 aligns across 9 bases. Germline lookup yields CDR1 MNHNS and CDR2 SASEGT. V gave up 7 bases and J gave up 8 bases; unmatched junction bases: 10. This CDR3 contains 14 residues. The CDR3 here is CASILAGPLGTQYF. For the CDR3, the DNA is TGTGCCAGCATTCTAGCGGGGCCGCTCGGTACGCAGTATTTT.

This clonotype was recorded at least ten times. This CDR3 reads CASSSQRQGPQYF. The CDR3 nucleotides are TGTGCCAGCAGTTCCCAAAGACAGGGGCCCCAGTACTTC. The rearrangement uses TRBV28 and TRBJ2-5; 8 bases match TRBD1. The CDR3 is 13 residues long. V shed 4 bases and J 9 bases; nucleotides not matched to a gene: 7. CDR1 is MDHEN and CDR2 is SYDVKM in the germline V gene.

This clonotype was counted a few times. The chain links TRBV10-3 to TRBJ1-5; 8 bases match TRBD1. From germline, CDR1 is ENHRY and CDR2 SYGVKD. V lost 5 bases and J lost 5; bases outside the gene matches: 2. CDR3 length equals 13 residues. CDR3 nucleotide sequence: TGTGCCATCAGTATGGACAGGGATCAGCCCCAGCATTTT. Translated, it gives CAISMDRDQPQHF.

The gene calls are TRBV2 and TRBJ2-5; 13 bases are a match to TRBD2. The CDR3 is 16 amino acids. With V trimmed by 3 bases and J by 5 bases, 6 bases remained unmatched. Looked up from germline, CDR1 is SNHLY and CDR2 is FYNNEI. In nucleotides, the CDR3 is TGTGCCAGCAGTGATTTAAGACTAGCGGGAGGCGAGACCCAGTACTTC. This encodes CASSDLRLAGGETQYF.

This chain links TRBV5-1 with TRBJ2-5, with 13 bases matching TRBD2. The trim removed 4 bases at V and 1 base at J, leaving 10 bases unmatched. The germline V gene encodes CDR1 SGHRS and CDR2 YFSETQ. The CDR3 extends over 18 amino acids. The CDR3 region is CASSRGLAGPGPQETQYF. The CDR3 coding sequence is TGCGCCAGCAGCCGGGGACTAGCGGGACCGGGCCCCCAAGAGACCCAGTACTTC.

This clonotype was found many times. CDR3 region: CSARGGDGSTDTQYF. The CDR3 DNA reads as TGCAGTGCTAGAGGAGGGGATGGGAGCACAGATACGCAGTATTTT. The gene calls are TRBV20-1 and TRBJ2-3; D assignment may be TRBD1 or TRBD2 (5 bases each). Germline V gene sequence: CDR1 DFQATT, CDR2 SNEGSKA (reference sequence). The CDR3 extends over 15 amino acids. The ends were cut back, 1 base at V and 0 bases at J, with 11 bases in the middle.

Ten or more counts support this clonotype. The chain has TRBV5-1 and TRBJ2-7; 12 nucleotides line up with TRBD2. CDR3 length equals 14 residues. V lost 3 bases and J lost 2; bases outside the gene matches: 0. CDR1 and CDR2 from the germline V gene are SGHRS and YFSETQ. CDR3 coding DNA: TGCGCCAGCAGCTGGACTAGCGGGACCTACGAGCAGTACTTC. Its translation is CASSWTSGTYEQYF.

Ten or more counts support this clonotype. This sequence joins TRBV28 and TRBJ1-4, with unresolved D. The CDR3 covers 14 residues. The V and J ends lost 3 bases and 8 bases respectively, with 13 bases between them. The germline V gene has CDR1 MDHEN and CDR2 SYDVKM. Written as DNA, the CDR3 is TGTGCCAGCAGTTTGTACCAGGAAGAAGAAAAACTGTTTTTT. Its translation: CASSLYQEEEKLFF.

The table lists this clonotype with a count of one. This chain links TRBV10-1 with TRBJ2-1, with 9 bases fitting TRBD2. The CDR3 is 19 residues long. Germline lookup yields CDR1 WNHNN and CDR2 SYGVQD (reference sequence). Unmatched junction bases numbered 16, after V lost 2 bases and J lost 5 bases. The CDR3 nucleotides are TGCGCCAGCAGTGAGAGGGAGTTCGCGGGAGGGCCAGGTAACAATGAGCAGTTCTTC. It translates to CASSEREFAGGPGNNEQFF.

In its sample, this clonotype was seen many times. This chain joins TRBV5-8 and TRBJ1-4; the D gene is possibly TRBD1 (5 bases). CDR3 size: 16 residues. The germline V gene encodes CDR1 SGHTS and CDR2 YDEGEE. With 4 bases removed from V and 5 bases from J, the gap between germline ends came to 18 bases. The CDR3 loop is CASSLGGNVANEKLFF. CDR3 coding DNA: TGTGCCAGCAGCCTGGGGGGGAACGTTGCAAATGAAAAACTGTTTTTT.

This clonotype was seen at least ten times. The CDR3 reads CASGPRDRATSTDTQYF. CDR3 DNA sequence: TGTGCCAGCGGCCCCCGGGACAGAGCAACTAGCACAGATACGCAGTATTTT. The chain recombines TRBV12-3 or TRBV12-4 with TRBJ2-3; 7 positions agree with TRBD1. The CDR3 consists of 17 residues. V gave up 8 bases and J gave up 0 bases; unmatched junction bases: 14.

In its sample, this clonotype was seen many times. The chain employs TRBV3-1 and TRBJ1-1; D is unresolved. Germline-derived CDR1 and CDR2 are LGHDT and YNNKEL (reference sequence). V lost 5 bases and J lost 0, with 10 bases in between. The CDR3 totals 14 residues. The CDR3 DNA follows: TGTGCCAGCAGCAACGGATTCCTGAACACTGAAGCTTTCTTT. Its translation: CASSNGFLNTEAFF.

The rearrangement uses TRBV6-2 or TRBV6-3 and TRBJ2-1; no definite D call. The CDR3 extends over 13 amino acids. Germline V gene data show CDR1 as MNHEY and CDR2 as SVGEGT. The V and J ends lost 6 bases and 9 bases respectively, with 15 bases between them. For the CDR3, the DNA is TGTGCCAGCAGCCAAAACGAGGTGGGTGAGCAGTTCTTC. This codes for CASSQNEVGEQFF.

The chain carries TRBV30 and TRBJ1-1; the match to TRBD1 covers 9 bases. This CDR3 spans 12 amino acids. V lost 4 bases and J lost 4; bases outside the gene matches: 1. Germline V lookup: CDR1 GTSNPN, CDR2 SVGIG (reference sequence). DNA of the CDR3: TGTGCCTGGACGGGACAGGGCACTGAAGCTTTCTTT. Residues: CAWTGQGTEAFF.